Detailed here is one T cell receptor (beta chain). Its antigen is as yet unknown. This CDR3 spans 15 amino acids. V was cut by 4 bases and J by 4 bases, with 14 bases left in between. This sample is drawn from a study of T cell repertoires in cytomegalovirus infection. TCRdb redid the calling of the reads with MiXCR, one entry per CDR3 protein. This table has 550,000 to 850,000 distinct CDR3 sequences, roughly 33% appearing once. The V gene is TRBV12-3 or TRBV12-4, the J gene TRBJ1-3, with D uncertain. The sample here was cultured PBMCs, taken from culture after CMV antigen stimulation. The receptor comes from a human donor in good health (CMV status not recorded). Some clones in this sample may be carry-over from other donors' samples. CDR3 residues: CASSSLVNKGNTIYF. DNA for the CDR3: TGTGCCAGCAGTTCCCTAGTAAACAAAGGAAACACCATATATTTT.